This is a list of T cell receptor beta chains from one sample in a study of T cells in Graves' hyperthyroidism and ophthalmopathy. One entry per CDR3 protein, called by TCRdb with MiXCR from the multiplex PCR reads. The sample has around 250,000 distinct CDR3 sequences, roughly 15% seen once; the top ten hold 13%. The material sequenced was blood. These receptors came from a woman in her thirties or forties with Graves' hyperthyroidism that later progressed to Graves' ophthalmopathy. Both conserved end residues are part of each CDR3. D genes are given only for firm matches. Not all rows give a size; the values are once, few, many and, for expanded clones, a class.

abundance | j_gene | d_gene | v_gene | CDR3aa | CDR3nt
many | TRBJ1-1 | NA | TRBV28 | CASSPPGGWPEAFF | TGTGCCAGCAGCCCGCCGGGAGGGTGGCCTGAAGCTTTCTTT
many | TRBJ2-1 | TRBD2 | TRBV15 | CAIGTSGILVYNEQFF | TGTGCCATTGGGACTAGCGGGATACTGGTCTACAATGAGCAGTTCTTC
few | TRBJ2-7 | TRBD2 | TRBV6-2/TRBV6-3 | CASSYSGLAGGYEQYF | TGTGCCAGCAGTTACTCCGGACTAGCGGGAGGGTACGAGCAGTACTTC
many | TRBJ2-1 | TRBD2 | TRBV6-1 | CASSFTSPGGRITVNEQFF | TGTGCCAGCAGTTTCACCTCTCCGGGCGGGAGAATCACCGTGAATGAGCAGTTCTTC
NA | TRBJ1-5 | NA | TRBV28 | CASMPGGHQPQHF | TGTGCCAGCATGCCCGGGGGGCATCAGCCCCAGCATTTT
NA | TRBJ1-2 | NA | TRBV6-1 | CAPRDVTNYGYTF | TGTGCCCCCCGCGACGTCACTAACTATGGCTACACCTTC
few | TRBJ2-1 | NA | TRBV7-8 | CASSLGTAVNSYNEQFF | TGTGCCAGCAGCTTAGGTACAGCGGTGAATTCCTACAATGAGCAGTTCTTC
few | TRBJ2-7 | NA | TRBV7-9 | CASSVTEGETRPDEQYF | TGTGCCAGCAGCGTGACAGAGGGTGAGACTAGACCGGACGAGCAGTACTTC
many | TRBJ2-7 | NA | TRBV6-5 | CASSYSISGRRGQDEQYF | TGTGCCAGCAGTTACTCGATTTCAGGACGCAGGGGTCAGGACGAGCAGTACTTC
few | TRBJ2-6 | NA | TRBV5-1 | CASSLYGSSGANVLTF | TGCGCCAGCAGCTTATATGGCAGTTCTGGGGCCAACGTCCTGACTTTC
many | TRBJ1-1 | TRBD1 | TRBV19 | CASRRGETGQGEAFF | TGTGCCAGTCGTAGGGGCGAGACAGGGCAGGGTGAAGCTTTCTTT
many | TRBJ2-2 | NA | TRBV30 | CAWSSGMNTGELFF | TGTGCCTGGAGTTCGGGGATGAACACCGGGGAGCTGTTTTTT
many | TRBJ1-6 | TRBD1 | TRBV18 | CASSPRTGLNNSPLHF | TGTGCCAGCTCACCACGGACAGGGCTTAATAATTCACCCCTCCACTTT
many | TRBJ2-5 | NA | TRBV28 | CASAGLETQYF | TGTGCCAGCGCAGGGTTAGAGACCCAGTACTTC
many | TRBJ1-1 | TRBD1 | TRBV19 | CATQYIGGTDTEAFF | TGTGCCACGCAATATATAGGGGGCACAGACACTGAAGCTTTCTTT
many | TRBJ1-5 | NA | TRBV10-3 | CAIKGEASNQPQHF | TGTGCCATCAAAGGGGAGGCAAGCAATCAGCCCCAGCATTTT
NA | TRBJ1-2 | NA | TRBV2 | CASSEHMDYGYTF | TGTGCCAGCAGTGAGCATATGGACTATGGCTACACCTTC
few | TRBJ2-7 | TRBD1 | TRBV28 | CASSLTGFFHEQYF | TGTGCCAGCAGTTTGACAGGGTTTTTTCACGAGCAGTACTTC
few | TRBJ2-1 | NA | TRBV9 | CASSVVGTSNEQFF | TGTGCCAGCAGCGTAGTGGGGACATCAAATGAGCAGTTCTTC
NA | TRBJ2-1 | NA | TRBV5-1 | CASSLVGAGTYSYNEQFF | TGCGCCAGCAGCTTGGTGGGGGCGGGGACATACTCCTACAATGAGCAGTTCTTC
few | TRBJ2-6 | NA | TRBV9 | CASSDGDTLHRSGANVLTF | TGTGCCAGCAGCGACGGGGACACTCTTCACCGATCTGGGGCCAACGTCCTGACTTTC
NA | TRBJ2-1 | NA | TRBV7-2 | CASNFPGHHNEQFF | TGTGCCAGCAATTTTCCGGGACACCACAATGAGCAGTTCTTC
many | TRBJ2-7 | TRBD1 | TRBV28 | CASSPQGRYEQYF | TGTGCCAGCAGCCCACAGGGGCGGTACGAGCAGTACTTC
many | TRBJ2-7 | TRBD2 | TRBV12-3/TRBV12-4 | CASSLGGISWTSGRLSYEQYF | TGTGCCAGCAGTTTAGGGGGAATCTCGTGGACTAGCGGGAGGTTATCCTACGAGCAGTACTTC
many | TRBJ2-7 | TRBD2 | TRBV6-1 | CASRYTASGLGEQYF | TGTGCCAGCAGATACACGGCTAGCGGATTGGGCGAGCAGTACTTC
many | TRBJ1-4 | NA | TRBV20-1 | CSARRPTNEKLFF | TGCAGTGCTAGACGTCCAACTAATGAAAAACTGTTTTTT
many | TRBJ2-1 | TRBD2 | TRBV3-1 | CASSQLAGENEQFF | TGTGCCAGCAGCCAACTAGCGGGAGAAAATGAGCAGTTCTTC
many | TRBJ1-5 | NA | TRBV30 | CAFGGGNQPQHF | TGTGCCTTTGGGGGGGGGAATCAGCCCCAGCATTTT
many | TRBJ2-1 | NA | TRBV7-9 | CASSLFGRPNEQFF | TGTGCCAGCAGCTTATTTGGCAGACCCAATGAGCAGTTCTTC
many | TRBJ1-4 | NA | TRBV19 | CASSQGYGEKLFF | TGTGCCAGTAGCCAGGGGTATGGTGAAAAACTGTTTTTT
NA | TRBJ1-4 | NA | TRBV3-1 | CASSQGFREHEKLFF | TGTGCCAGCAGCCAAGGTTTCAGGGAACATGAAAAACTGTTTTTT
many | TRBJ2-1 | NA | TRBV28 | CASSLLQGLYNEQFF | TGTGCCAGCAGTTTGCTACAGGGTCTTTACAATGAGCAGTTCTTC
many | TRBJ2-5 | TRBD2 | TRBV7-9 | CASSLWTSGLRETQYF | TGTGCCAGCAGCTTGTGGACTAGCGGCCTCCGGGAGACCCAGTACTTC
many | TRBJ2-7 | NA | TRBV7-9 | CASSFSLADEQYF | TGTGCCAGCAGCTTTAGTTTAGCCGACGAGCAGTACTTC
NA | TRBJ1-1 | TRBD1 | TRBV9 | CASSGDREMRSTEAFF | TGTGCCAGCAGCGGCGACAGGGAGATGAGGAGCACTGAAGCTTTCTTT
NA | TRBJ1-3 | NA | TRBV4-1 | CASSRSDGSGNTIYF | TGCGCCAGCAGCCGGTCGGACGGGTCTGGAAACACCATATATTTT
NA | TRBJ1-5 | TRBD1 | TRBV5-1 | CASSLAAGGYSNQPQHF | TGCGCCAGCAGCTTGGCGGCAGGGGGCTATAGCAATCAGCCCCAGCATTTT
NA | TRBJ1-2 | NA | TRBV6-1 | CASSAGYGYTF | TGTGCCAGCAGTGCGGGGTATGGCTACACCTTC
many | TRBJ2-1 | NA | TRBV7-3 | CASSSQGLSDEQFF | TGTGCCAGCAGCTCACAGGGACTAAGTGATGAGCAGTTCTTC
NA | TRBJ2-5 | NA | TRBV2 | CASGVKETQYF | TGTGCCAGCGGTGTGAAGGAGACCCAGTACTTC
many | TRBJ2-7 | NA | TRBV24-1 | CATSDNNLYEQYF | TGTGCCACCAGCGATAACAATCTCTACGAGCAGTACTTC
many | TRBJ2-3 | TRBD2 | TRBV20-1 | CSARSGTSTDTQYF | TGCAGTGCTCGTAGCGGGACGAGCACAGATACGCAGTATTTT
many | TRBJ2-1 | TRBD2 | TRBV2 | CASSGWTSGPSYNEQFF | TGTGCCAGCAGTGGGTGGACTAGCGGACCCTCCTACAATGAGCAGTTCTTC
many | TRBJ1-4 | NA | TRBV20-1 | CSARMGGQTNEKLFF | TGCAGTGCGAGAATGGGGGGACAAACTAATGAAAAACTGTTTTTT
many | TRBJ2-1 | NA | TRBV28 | CASSFTRLSSYNEQFF | TGTGCCAGCAGTTTCACGAGATTGAGCTCCTACAATGAGCAGTTCTTC
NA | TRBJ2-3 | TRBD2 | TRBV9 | CASTESGRVTDTQYF | TGTGCCAGCACCGAAAGCGGGAGAGTCACAGATACGCAGTATTTT
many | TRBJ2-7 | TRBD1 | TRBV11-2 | CASSPGQGGYEQYF | TGTGCCAGCAGCCCCGGACAGGGAGGCTACGAGCAGTACTTC
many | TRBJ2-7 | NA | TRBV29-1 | CSVEDRGEYEQYF | TGCAGCGTTGAAGATCGTGGGGAGTACGAGCAGTACTTC
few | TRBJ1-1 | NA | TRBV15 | CVTSRDPALGNTEAFF | TGTGTCACCAGCAGAGATCCAGCGCTCGGGAACACTGAAGCTTTCTTT
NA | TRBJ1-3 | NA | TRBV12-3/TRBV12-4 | CAGSLNRQSSGNTIYF | TGTGCCGGCAGTTTAAACCGTCAGAGCTCTGGAAACACCATATATTTT
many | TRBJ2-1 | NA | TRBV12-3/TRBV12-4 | CASSQTQLVQGYNEQFF | TGTGCCAGCAGTCAGACCCAACTAGTCCAAGGGTATAATGAGCAGTTCTTC
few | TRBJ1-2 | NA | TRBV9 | CASSGGGLSFSGYTF | TGTGCCAGCAGCGGGGGGGGACTGAGCTTTTCTGGCTACACCTTC